This record looks at one TCR beta chain sequence and its context. The antigen remains undetermined. One end of the junction does not line up with germline, which may come from a read error. Libraries were prepared by immunoSEQ multiplex PCR; TCRdb keeps only in-frame clonotypes and omits some of them. Of roughly 65,000 clones listed, 85% to 95% are singletons. This entry belongs to a study of T cell clones after liver transplantation. Overall study context: Tolerance: complete withdrawal held at least one year, liver enzymes staying within twice normal. The study, taken as a whole, reports: Graft donor-reactive T cells may have migrated into the graft rather than being deleted. Donor-reactive sequences fell more than third party-reactive ones, suggesting partial deletion.

Germline values: CDR1 SSHAT, CDR2 FNYEAQ (reference sequence). The length of the CDR3 is 14 residues. V is TRBV7-7 and J is TRBJ2-1, with D hard to call. This TCR came from a human patient who received a liver transplant. Some T cells may arise from the graft donor. The material was CD4+ T cells from blood, obtained less than 27 months after liver transplant. CDR3 in DNA: TGTGCTAGCAGCTTAGAGGACGCTTCTGTTGAGCAGTTCTTC. This translates into CASSLEDASVEQFF.